The clone carrying this T cell receptor (beta chain) was recorded at least ten times. Its matching antigen is unknown. A universal primer site and UMIs were added as TCR cDNA was made by 5'RACE template switching. Each CDR3 protein gets one entry after TCRdb re-called the 5' RACE reads with MiXCR. The sample gives a few hundred thousand distinct CDR3 sequences, approximately 4% of which show up once; around 24% is in the top ten. The entry originates in a study of T cells after yellow fever vaccination. The study, taken as a whole, reports: Reappearing after the booster were most of the clones from primary vaccination (roughly 95% CD4, 85% to 90% CD8). One caveat is that FACS-sorted repertoires could contain abundant clonotypes contaminating from the bulk population.

The receptor was isolated from a man in his late teens or twenties who received the YFV17D yellow fever vaccine. The sample was PBMCs, taken 5 days after the yellow fever booster vaccination.

The CDR3 loop reads CASSLLPSGAGETQYF. DNA of the CDR3: TGTGCCAGCAGTTTATTGCCTAGCGGGGCCGGGGAGACCCAGTACTTC. This chain links TRBV28 with TRBJ2-5; 9 bases match TRBD2. V shed 1 base and J 5 bases; nucleotides not matched to a gene: 8. Germline assignment: CDR1 MDHEN and CDR2 SYDVKM. CDR3 length equals 16 residues.